A selection of T cell receptor beta chains follows, all from one sample in a study of cytomegalovirus exposure and HLA in healthy donors. Clones were sequenced by immunoSEQ multiplex PCR, and TCRdb holds only the in-frame ones, with some missing. Of more than 140,000 clones listed, about 80% are singletons. The sequencing input was PBMCs. These receptors originate from a male donor in good health and CMV-seronegative. CDR3s include the opening cysteine and the closing phenylalanine or tryptophan. The D gene is left open where the match is weak.

CDR3,V,J,D
CASSEISSKADTQYF,TRBV2,TRBJ2-3,.
CASSQDLEGVEQFF,TRBV4-1,TRBJ2-1,.
CASSQEASGRGGNIQYF,TRBV4-3,TRBJ2-4,TRBD2
CASSLEGANTQYF,TRBV5-1,TRBJ2-3,.
CASSLMGQGNTEAFF,TRBV5-1,TRBJ1-1,TRBD1
CSVVTGSNYGYTF,TRBV29-1,TRBJ1-2,TRBD1
CASSPTGDSNSPLHF,TRBV19,TRBJ1-6,TRBD1
CASSKAQGTDGYTF,TRBV21-1,TRBJ1-2,.
CASSLGQGHGGELFF,TRBV11-3,TRBJ2-2,.
CASSRGTGVMNTEAFF,TRBV27,TRBJ1-1,TRBD1
CASSRSTGTLSYEQYF,TRBV27,TRBJ2-7,.
CASSLVVTGGHGIQYF,TRBV5-4,TRBJ2-4,TRBD1
CASSYPGQGKYEQYF,TRBV6-5,TRBJ2-7,TRBD1
CASSLISGISNEQFF,TRBV5-6,TRBJ2-1,TRBD2
CATSRGRTPQETQYF,TRBV15,TRBJ2-5,.
CASSIDRGLGQPQHF,TRBV6-1,TRBJ1-5,TRBD1
CASSLWAGNNSPLHF,TRBV28,TRBJ1-6,.
CASSLDTAEETQYF,TRBV5-4,TRBJ2-5,.
CASSKIAGVPYEQYF,TRBV18,TRBJ2-7,TRBD2
CASSSPDRAPYGYTF,TRBV7-6,TRBJ1-2,TRBD1
CASRPSGGDTQYF,TRBV28,TRBJ2-3,TRBD2
CASSITEGWEYEQYF,TRBV19,TRBJ2-7,.
CSVERTGMNTEAFF,TRBV29-1,TRBJ1-1,TRBD1
CAWSVSGSATEAFF,TRBV30,TRBJ1-1,.
CASSVDGTGSTDTQYF,TRBV9,TRBJ2-3,TRBD1
CASSYRDRESSPLHF,TRBV6-5,TRBJ1-6,TRBD1
CASKREGIAGELFF,TRBV11-3,TRBJ2-2,TRBD2
CAISERSGGNNEQFF,TRBV10-3,TRBJ2-1,TRBD2
CAISSRSGLPSTDTQYF,TRBV10-3,TRBJ2-3,.
CASSYDTSSGNTIYF,TRBV6-5,TRBJ1-3,.
CASSLGPGVDTGELFF,TRBV5-1,TRBJ2-2,.
CASSPDRVSYNEQFF,TRBV5-1,TRBJ2-1,TRBD1
CASSLLGSGSTYNEQFF,TRBV7-2,TRBJ2-1,TRBD2
CASGSGGAYEQYF,TRBV6-1,TRBJ2-7,TRBD1
CSVGGWAAPYEQYF,TRBV29-1,TRBJ2-7,.
CASSQSGDSATNEKLFF,TRBV4-1,TRBJ1-4,.
CASSPQTSGRNEQFF,TRBV6-6,TRBJ2-1,TRBD2
CASSPSYRGSYNSPLHF,TRBV19,TRBJ1-6,TRBD1
CASSGALTGSVSGSPLHF,TRBV25-1,TRBJ1-6,TRBD1
CASRQAIYGYTF,TRBV6-1,TRBJ1-2,.
CSVGREGRRSYEQYF,TRBV29-1,TRBJ2-7,.
CASSLSGGAADTQYF,TRBV5-1,TRBJ2-3,TRBD2
CASSLSRQPGSPLHF,TRBV5-6,TRBJ1-6,.
CASSLVLAGGQETQYF,TRBV7-3,TRBJ2-5,TRBD2
CASSARDRATGELFF,TRBV9,TRBJ2-2,TRBD1
CASSRQGPNMPQHF,TRBV27,TRBJ1-5,TRBD1
CASSLEQGDFFYGYTF,TRBV5-1,TRBJ1-2,.
CASGLVGGAAQYF,TRBV12-5,TRBJ2-5,.
CASSGFEVTEAFF,TRBV6-1,TRBJ1-1,.
CASGLGQGASWTDTQYF,TRBV12-5,TRBJ2-3,TRBD1
CAITQSRGSYNEQFF,TRBV10-3,TRBJ2-1,.
CAISETGGYGYTF,TRBV10-3,TRBJ1-2,TRBD1
CARSLFTGSYNEQFF,TRBV5-3,TRBJ2-1,.
CAISGTGAGYEQYF,TRBV10-3,.,TRBD1
CASSNSPAAGGDTQYF,TRBV6-5,TRBJ2-3,TRBD2
CASSLDGTGGVGYTF,TRBV5-1,TRBJ1-2,TRBD1
CASKGTSLGGTDTQYF,TRBV7-2,TRBJ2-3,TRBD2
CASTDRGGYGYTF,TRBV19,TRBJ1-2,TRBD1